This passage covers 17 T cell receptor beta chains from one sample sequenced in a study of cytotoxic CD8 clonotypes in ibrutinib-treated CLL. The method was immunoSEQ multiplex PCR; TCRdb's version includes in-frame clones alone and lacks a portion of them. The table lists approximately 80,000 clones, 86% of them singletons, with more than 5% in the top ten. The sequencing here drew on PBMCs, taken before ibrutinib treatment. These receptors were obtained from a human donor with chronic lymphocytic leukemia.

The table lists this clone with a few counts. V gene TRBV4-1 combines with J gene TRBJ2-5, with 7 bases aligning to TRBD2. With V trimmed by 3 bases and J by 3 bases, 4 bases remained unmatched. Germline values: CDR1 MGHRA, CDR2 YSYEKL. The CDR3 runs to 14 residues. In nucleotides, the CDR3 is TGCGCCAGCAGCCACCGAAGCGGGGAAGAGACCCAGTACTTC. The encoded protein is CASSHRSGEETQYF.

The chain uses TRBV6-5 and TRBJ2-7; 11 bases match TRBD2. CDR3 size: 15 residues. V lost 6 bases, J lost 1 base, and 5 bases stayed unmatched. Germline CDR1 and CDR2: MNHEY and SVGAGI. CDR3 in DNA: TGTGCCAGCAGCCCTCCTAGCGGGGGGTCCTACGAGCAGTACTTC. Amino acid sequence: CASSPPSGGSYEQYF.

This chain joins TRBV18 and TRBJ1-5, with a tentative D call TRBD1 (6 bases). With 4 bases removed from V and 6 bases from J, the gap between germline ends came to 22 bases. Germline-derived CDR1 and CDR2 are KGHSH and LQKENI. The CDR3 sequence is 17 residues long. This CDR3 reads CASSRTPPGAVGQPQHF. The CDR3 region has the DNA TGTGCCAGCTCACGTACGCCCCCAGGGGCGGTCGGTCAGCCCCAGCATTTT.

The chain joins TRBV27 to TRBJ2-1; possible D gene TRBD1, 5 bases. The CDR3 runs 14 residues. Trimming took 8 bases from V and 8 from J, leaving 19 bases between them. Per the germline V gene, CDR1 is MNHEY and CDR2 is SMNVEV (reference sequence). CDR3 protein: CASSPWGAFDEQFF. The CDR3, as DNA: TGTGCCAGCTCTCCCTGGGGCGCGTTCGATGAGCAGTTCTTC.

The gene calls are TRBV4-3 and TRBJ2-6; 11 positions match TRBD2. Germline trimming cut 4 bases from V and 1 base from J; bases unmatched to any gene: 12. This CDR3 comprises 20 residues. CDR1 and CDR2 from the germline V gene are LGHNA and YSLEER. CDR3 residues: CASSPRVAGGLLSGANVLTF. CDR3 nucleotides: TGCGCCAGCAGCCCCCGGGTAGCGGGAGGGCTCTTGTCTGGGGCCAACGTCCTGACTTTC.

V is TRBV4-1 and J is TRBJ2-5, with unresolved D. CDR3 length equals 11 residues. Trimming took 4 bases from V and 4 from J, leaving 4 bases between them. Germline assignment: CDR1 MGHRA and CDR2 YSYEKL. The DNA of the CDR3 is TGCGCCAGCAGCCGGGGAGAGACCCAGTACTTC. Translated, it gives CASSRGETQYF.

This clone appeared a single time. The rearrangement links TRBV9 to TRBJ1-4; the D is unclear. This CDR3 has 13 amino acids. CDR1 and CDR2 (germline): SGDLS, YYNGEE. Trimming stripped 0 bases from V and 8 bases from J, with 8 bases between. CDR3 nucleotides: TGTGCCAGCAGCGTAGTTCCGGAGGAAAAACTGTTTTTT. Its translation is CASSVVPEEKLFF.

In DNA form, the CDR3 reads TGTGCCAGCAGTTTTTTTTCGACAGGGAGCTCCTACGAGCAGTACTTC. It codes for CASSFFSTGSSYEQYF. The genes are TRBV28 and TRBJ2-7, with TRBD1 identical over 7 bases. This CDR3 spans 16 amino acids. Germline loops: CDR1 MDHEN, CDR2 SYDVKM. Trimming cost V 3 bases and J 0 bases; bases outside gene matches: 8.

The chain employs TRBV27 and TRBJ2-7; 12 bases fit TRBD2. The V gene end was trimmed by 6 bases and the J gene end by 4 bases; junction bases not matched to a gene: 10. The CDR3 sequence is 16 residues long. Germline V gives CDR1 MNHEY, CDR2 SMNVEV (reference sequence). CDR3 coding DNA: TGTGCCAGCAGGTTCCGACTAGCGGGGGACTCATACGAGCAGTACTTC. It is translated as CASRFRLAGDSYEQYF.

The rearrangement uses TRBV6-5 and TRBJ2-7, with D perhaps matching TRBD2 (7 bases). Germline lookup yields CDR1 MNHEY and CDR2 SVGAGI. V lost 2 bases, J lost 3 bases, and 14 bases lay in between. The CDR3 spans 15 residues. The CDR3 sequence: CASSYVGGRLYEQYF. The CDR3 bases are TGTGCCAGCAGTTACGTCGGGGGGCGCCTCTACGAGCAGTACTTC.

The V and J genes are TRBV30 and TRBJ2-7, with D perhaps given as TRBD1 or TRBD2 (5 bases each). Germline lookup yields CDR1 GTSNPN and CDR2 SVGIG (reference sequence). The CDR3 totals 15 residues. V lost 7 bases to trimming and J lost 3 bases, with 22 bases between them. CDR3 region: CALTSFRLRGYEQYF. CDR3 nucleotides: TGTGCCTTGACCTCCTTTAGGTTGAGGGGCTACGAGCAGTACTTC.

The rearrangement uses TRBV19 and TRBJ2-1; 9 nucleotides agree with TRBD2. After removal of 9 bases from V and 8 bases from J, the junction contained 8 bases not matched to a gene. The germline gives CDR1 LNHDA, CDR2 SQIVND (reference sequence). This CDR3 contains 13 residues. Written as DNA, the CDR3 is TGTGCCAGCGCCGGGACTAGCTTCGATGAGCAGTTCTTC. This codes for CASAGTSFDEQFF.

The rearrangement uses TRBV19 and TRBJ2-5; 10 bases line up with TRBD2. V lost 5 bases, J lost 2 bases, and 8 bases stayed unmatched. Germline V gene lookup returns CDR1 LNHDA and CDR2 SQIVND (reference sequence). This CDR3 contains 16 residues. The DNA of the CDR3 is TGTGCCAGTAGTCCGGAGCAACTAGCGGGACAAGAGACCCAGTACTTC. Translated: CASSPEQLAGQETQYF.

The CDR3 protein is CASSLRGGSSNQPQHF. CDR3 DNA: TGTGCCAGCAGTTTACGTGGGGGCTCTAGCAATCAGCCCCAGCATTTT. The chain combines TRBV27 with TRBJ1-5; D possibly corresponds to TRBD1 (6 bases). V was shortened by 2 bases and J by 0 bases, with 11 bases between the two germline ends. The CDR3 is 16 amino acids. Germline-derived CDR1 and CDR2 are MNHEY and SMNVEV (reference sequence).

The chain has TRBV9 and TRBJ2-2; unclear D gene. The V and J ends lost 0 bases and 3 bases respectively, with 12 bases between them. Germline loops: CDR1 SGDLS, CDR2 YYNGEE. This CDR3 is 16 amino acids long. CDR3 sequence reads: CASSVVGPGHTGELFF. CDR3 bases: TGTGCCAGCAGCGTAGTTGGGCCAGGACACACCGGGGAGCTGTTTTTT.

The genes are TRBV5-4 and TRBJ2-7, with 8 bases matching TRBD2. This CDR3 is 16 amino acids long. Germline V CDR1 and CDR2: SGHNT, YYREEE (reference sequence). The J segment lost 7 bases and the V segment lost 0 bases, leaving 12 bases of the junction unmatched. The DNA of the CDR3 is TGTGCCAGCAGCTTGGCCGCGGCGGGAGGTCTCAGTGAGCAGTACTTC. Its protein is CASSLAAAGGLSEQYF.

This rearrangement joins TRBV6-5 to TRBJ2-7, with D perhaps TRBD1 (5 bases). V was clipped by 0 bases and J by 1 base, with 7 bases between them. Germline CDR1 reads MNHEY; CDR2 reads SVGAGI. The CDR3 contains 14 residues. This chain's CDR3 is CASSYSQGSYEQYF. The CDR3 nucleotides read TGTGCCAGCAGTTACTCCCAGGGATCCTACGAGCAGTACTTC.